This passage covers 32 T cell receptor beta chains from one sample sequenced in a study of glioma-infiltrating T cells after dendritic cell vaccination. Sequenced by immunoSEQ multiplex PCR; TCRdb stores in-frame clones only, minus some. The sample includes more than 85,000 clones, nearly 90% seen only once; the top ten take approximately 2.7%. The sample's time point: after dendritic cell vaccination, including at tumor progression/relapse. The sample was blood, taken after dendritic cell vaccination. The receptors derive from a human donor with glioblastoma.

The gene calls are TRBV27 and TRBJ2-3, with D possibly TRBD2 on 6 matching bases. Trimming removed 5 bases at V and 4 bases at J, with 19 bases between. Per the germline V gene, CDR1 is MNHEY and CDR2 is SMNVEV (reference sequence). This CDR3 has 16 residues. The CDR3, as DNA: TGTGCCAGCAGTCTGAAGACCCCTCGGGAGCCAGATACGCAGTATTTT. Protein: CASSLKTPREPDTQYF.

The V and J genes are TRBV7-8 and TRBJ2-3, with D possibly matching TRBD2 (7 bases). This CDR3 comprises 15 residues. Germline CDR1 SGHVS, CDR2 FQNEAQ. Deletions cut 5 bases from V and 3 bases from J, with 15 bases between. Here the CDR3 DNA reads TGTGCCAGCAGCCCCGCGGGGGCGATAACAGATACGCAGTATTTT. This sequence encodes CASSPAGAITDTQYF.

V and J are TRBV5-4 and TRBJ2-2; D unresolved. This CDR3 region has 13 residues. V was shortened by 1 base and J by 5 bases, with 6 bases between the two germline ends. In germline, CDR1 is SGHNT, CDR2 YYREEE (reference sequence). CDR3 sequence reads: CASSLPQTGELFF. The CDR3, as DNA: TGTGCCAGCAGCTTGCCACAAACCGGGGAGCTGTTTTTT.

This chain uses TRBV10-3 with TRBJ2-5; 13 bases map to TRBD2. Looked up from germline, CDR1 is ENHRY and CDR2 is SYGVKD. Trimming at V came to 11 bases and at J to 3 bases, leaving 6 bases not matched to a gene. CDR3 length: 14 residues. In nucleotides, the CDR3 is TGTGCCGTCGGGACTAGCGGGGTTGAAGAGACCCAGTACTTC. The encoded protein is CAVGTSGVEETQYF.

This clone was observed once. The V call is TRBV10-3, the J call TRBJ2-7; tentative D call: TRBD1 (5 bases). Germline lookup yields CDR1 ENHRY and CDR2 SYGVKD. The CDR3 is 13 residues long. Trimming pared 4 bases from V and 3 bases from J, leaving 10 bases between. The CDR3 nucleotides read TGTGCCATCAGTGGGGGCCTGTACTACGAGCAGTACTTC. This codes for CAISGGLYYEQYF.

The V and J genes are TRBV19 and TRBJ1-4; 8 bases line up with TRBD1. The CDR3 has 16 residues. In germline, CDR1 is LNHDA, CDR2 SQIVND (reference sequence). The V segment lost 10 bases and the J segment 0 bases; nucleotides outside the gene matches: 10. The CDR3 reads CANPRTGRPTNEKLFF. In DNA form, the CDR3 reads TGTGCCAATCCCAGGACAGGGCGCCCAACTAATGAAAAACTGTTTTTT.

This chain connects TRBV5-1 to TRBJ2-2, with TRBD2 as a possible D gene (7 bases). The CDR3 covers 16 residues. Trimming removed 2 bases at V and 7 bases at J, with 18 bases between. Germline CDR1 SGHRS, CDR2 YFSETQ. As DNA, the CDR3 is TGCGCCAGCAGCTTTGATGGGGGGGCTGAGATCGGGGAGCTGTTTTTT. Protein sequence: CASSFDGGAEIGELFF. The full variable domain, its missing parts supplied by reference TRBV5-1 and TRBJ2-2, is KAGVTQTPRYLIKTRGQQVTLSCSPISGHRSVSWYQQTPGQGLQFLFEYFSETQRNKGNFPGRFSGRQFSNSRSEMNVSTLELGDSALYLCASSFDGGAEIGELFFGEGSRLTVL.

The rearrangement joins TRBV12-5 to TRBJ2-2; a possible D gene is TRBD2 (5 bases). This CDR3 comprises 14 residues. Trimming took 7 bases from V and 0 from J, leaving 9 bases between them. Germline CDR1 is LGHNT and CDR2 is FRNRAP. The CDR3 spells CASVWGANTGELFF. The CDR3 bases are TGTGCTAGTGTCTGGGGAGCGAACACCGGGGAGCTGTTTTTT.

V and J are TRBV30 and TRBJ1-6; TRBD1 aligns across 7 bases. Germline loops: CDR1 GTSNPN, CDR2 SVGIG (reference sequence). The CDR3 has 12 amino acids. Trimming cost V 5 bases and J 10 bases; bases outside gene matches: 5. The CDR3 region is CAWDRDVSPLHF. In nucleotides, the CDR3 is TGTGCCTGGGACAGGGACGTATCACCCCTCCACTTT.

The chain carries TRBV10-2 and TRBJ2-3; 12 nucleotides match TRBD2. V shed 3 bases and J 6 bases; nucleotides not matched to a gene: 7. The CDR3 length is 16 residues. Germline V gene sequence: CDR1 WSHSY, CDR2 SAAADI. The DNA of the CDR3 is TGCGCCAGCAGTGAAGGCCTAGCGGGGGGGCCGGATACGCAGTATTTT. The encoded protein is CASSEGLAGGPDTQYF.

This clone turned up a few times. The chain uses TRBV19 and TRBJ1-1; possible D gene TRBD1, 6 bases. The V end was cut by 6 bases, the J end by 3 bases, with 20 bases between. The germline V gene encodes CDR1 LNHDA and CDR2 SQIVND (reference sequence). The CDR3 consists of 16 residues. CDR3 in DNA: TGTGCCAGTAGGAATAAACAGGGTTTTGCGGACACTGAAGCTTTCTTT. Protein product: CASRNKQGFADTEAFF.

This clone was seen only once. The V call is TRBV7-6, the J call TRBJ2-6; 12 bases are shared with TRBD2. Germline V CDR1 and CDR2: SGHVS, FNYEAQ. The V gene end was trimmed by 5 bases and the J gene end by 0 bases; junction bases not matched to a gene: 5. This CDR3 contains 18 residues. Written as DNA, the CDR3 is TGTGCCAGCAGCACGACTAGCGGGGGCCTCTCTGGGGCCAACGTCCTGACTTTC. It translates to CASSTTSGGLSGANVLTF. Combining the CDR3 with reference TRBV7-6 and TRBJ2-6 gives the whole variable domain GAGVSQSPRYKVTKRGQDVALRCDPISGHVSLYWYRQALGQGPEFLTYFNYEAQQDKSGLPNDRFSAERPEGSISTLTIQRTEQRDSAMYRCASSTTSGGLSGANVLTFGAGSRLTVL.

The V call is TRBV7-6, the J call TRBJ2-7; 8 nucleotides line up with TRBD1. Germline V gives CDR1 SGHVS, CDR2 FNYEAQ. The CDR3 loop spans 17 amino acids. Trimming cost V 2 bases and J 2 bases; bases outside gene matches: 11. The CDR3 bases are TGTGCCAGCAGCTTACCTTCGGACAGGGTCCCAACCTACGAGCAGTACTTC. This sequence encodes CASSLPSDRVPTYEQYF.

The chain has TRBV6-6 and TRBJ1-5; the D gene is possibly TRBD1 (5 bases). Trimming took off 5 bases at V and 11 bases at J, with 22 bases between the two ends. Germline lookup yields CDR1 MNHNY and CDR2 SVGAGI (reference sequence). The CDR3 is 15 amino acids. DNA of the CDR3: TGTGCCAGCAGTCAAGCGGGGGACGTGGACGGGTCCCAGCATTTT. Protein sequence: CASSQAGDVDGSQHF.

The chain carries TRBV11-3 and TRBJ2-3, with unresolved D. Deletions cut 3 bases from V and 1 base from J, with 11 bases between. The CDR3 is 15 residues long. Germline values: CDR1 SGHNT, CDR2 YENEEA. In DNA form, the CDR3 reads TGTGCCAGCAGCTTTCTAACCCCTGGCACAGATACGCAGTATTTT. Translation: CASSFLTPGTDTQYF. The variable domain in full, completed from reference TRBV11-3 and TRBJ2-3, reads EAGVVQSPRYKIIEKKQPVAFWCNPISGHNTLYWYLQNLGQGPELLIRYENEEAVDDSQLPKDRFSAERLKGVDSTLKIQPAELGDSAVYLCASSFLTPGTDTQYFGPGTRLTVL.

The chain couples TRBV7-8 to TRBJ2-5, with 9 positions matching TRBD2. Germline lookup yields CDR1 SGHVS and CDR2 FQNEAQ. The junction had 19 bases not matched to a gene; V was cut back by 4 bases and J by 4 bases. The CDR3 contains 19 residues. In nucleotides, the CDR3 is TGTGCCAGCAGCTCCAGGCTAAGCGGGGGGCACGGGTTTGGAGAGACCCAGTACTTC. As protein: CASSSRLSGGHGFGETQYF.

V usage is TRBV5-1 and J usage is TRBJ1-2, with TRBD1 identical over 7 bases. The germline V gene encodes CDR1 SGHRS and CDR2 YFSETQ. The CDR3 is 15 amino acids. V was clipped by 2 bases and J by 8 bases; unmatched bases: 12. The CDR3 loop is CASSLGTADLRGYTF. CDR3 sequence (DNA): TGCGCCAGCAGCTTAGGGACAGCCGATTTAAGGGGCTACACCTTC.

The gene calls are TRBV7-9 and TRBJ1-3; unclear D gene. The germline V gene has CDR1 SEHNR and CDR2 FQNEAQ (reference sequence). With 3 bases removed from V and 1 base from J, the gap between germline ends came to 10 bases. The CDR3 covers 15 residues. Here the CDR3 reads CASSLWGVSGNTIYF. CDR3 in DNA: TGTGCCAGCAGCTTGTGGGGAGTATCTGGAAACACCATATATTTT.

The chain combines TRBV2 with TRBJ1-1, with 8 bases identical to TRBD1. This CDR3 comprises 13 residues. Germline loops: CDR1 SNHLY, CDR2 FYNNEI. Unmatched junction bases numbered 9, after V lost 10 bases and J lost 5 bases. CDR3 sequence reads: CAKNQGANTEAFF. CDR3 bases: TGTGCCAAAAACCAGGGGGCAAATACTGAAGCTTTCTTT.

This chain links TRBV18 with TRBJ1-2, with no clear D. The germline V and J ends were trimmed by 0 bases and 8 bases, with 10 bases remaining between them. CDR1 and CDR2 from the germline V gene are KGHSH and LQKENI. The CDR3 length is 13 residues. The CDR3 DNA reads as TGTGCCAGCTCACCACCGACAATTGGAGGCTACACCTTC. Amino acid sequence: CASSPPTIGGYTF.

In this sample, this clone turned up once. The gene calls are TRBV30 and TRBJ1-2, with TRBD1 matching 9 bases. V was pared by 4 bases and J by 7 bases, with 4 bases of the junction left unmatched. Germline V gives CDR1 GTSNPN, CDR2 SVGIG (reference sequence). This CDR3 spans 12 amino acids. This CDR3 is CAWTMDRGGYTF. In DNA form, the CDR3 reads TGTGCCTGGACCATGGACAGGGGTGGCTACACCTTC.

The chain has TRBV29-1 and TRBJ2-1; 8 bases line up with TRBD2. This CDR3 has 16 amino acids. In germline, CDR1 is SQVTM, CDR2 ANQGSEA. Germline trimming cut 6 bases from V and 6 bases from J; bases unmatched to any gene: 16. The CDR3 sequence: CSVGGGLNGLTNEQFF. The CDR3 DNA reads as TGCAGCGTAGGCGGGGGGCTTAATGGGCTAACCAATGAGCAGTTCTTC.

Turning to this clone: Other DNA sequences in the same sample also yield this CDR3. The genes are TRBV11-2 and TRBJ1-1; 10 bases align to TRBD1. The germline V gene has CDR1 SGHAT and CDR2 FQNNGV. This CDR3 is built from 14 residues. With 3 bases clipped from V and 4 bases from J, the junction kept 2 bases outside the gene matches. The CDR3 region is CASSLGQGSTEAFF. DNA of the CDR3: TGTGCCAGCAGCTTGGGACAGGGGAGCACTGAAGCTTTCTTT.

The chain couples TRBV2 to TRBJ2-5, with 11 bases aligning to TRBD1. This CDR3 is 13 amino acids long. The V gene's germline CDR1 is SNHLY and CDR2 FYNNEI. V was pared by 9 bases and J by 4 bases, with 4 bases of the junction left unmatched. Here the CDR3 DNA reads TGTGCCAGAGGACAGGGGGCTAGAGAGACCCAGTACTTC. It translates to CARGQGARETQYF.

The J gene is TRBJ2-3, the V gene TRBV12-5, with 12 bases that match TRBD1. J was trimmed by 8 bases and V by 2 bases; bases with no gene match: 8. In germline, CDR1 is LGHNT, CDR2 FRNRAP. This CDR3 region has 16 residues. The CDR3 DNA reads as TGTGCTAGTGGTTTGCCCGAGGGGACAGGGGGCGGTACGCAGTATTTT. Protein: CASGLPEGTGGGTQYF.

CDR3 loop: CASSLDRGLLNEQFF. The CDR3 DNA follows: TGCGCCAGCAGCTTGGACAGGGGGCTATTAAATGAGCAGTTCTTC. This chain connects TRBV5-1 to TRBJ2-1, with 9 bases lining up with TRBD1. Trimming at V came to 0 bases and at J to 7 bases, leaving 5 bases not matched to a gene. Germline V CDR1 and CDR2: SGHRS, YFSETQ. CDR3 length equals 15 residues. The full variable domain, with the rest looked up from reference TRBV5-1 and TRBJ2-1, is KAGVTQTPRYLIKTRGQQVTLSCSPISGHRSVSWYQQTPGQGLQFLFEYFSETQRNKGNFPGRFSGRQFSNSRSEMNVSTLELGDSALYLCASSLDRGLLNEQFFGPGTRLTVL.

This CDR3 is CASSLFAGDYGYTF. In DNA, the CDR3 is TGCGCCAGCAGCTTGTTTGCAGGGGACTATGGCTACACCTTC. V gene TRBV5-1 combines with J gene TRBJ1-2; TRBD1 is a possible D gene (6 bases). Trimming cost V 1 base and J 3 bases, with 10 bases left between them. The CDR3 is 14 amino acids. Per germline, CDR1 SGHRS and CDR2 YFSETQ.

The chain carries TRBV28 and TRBJ1-2; weak D call: TRBD1 (6 bases). Trimming took 3 bases from V and 7 from J, leaving 9 bases between them. The germline V gene has CDR1 MDHEN and CDR2 SYDVKM. The CDR3 has 12 residues. CDR3 region: CASSFLQGGYTF. The CDR3 region has the DNA TGTGCCAGCAGTTTTTTACAGGGTGGCTACACCTTC.

In this sample, this clone turned up a few times. The V call is TRBV2, the J call TRBJ2-3; D might be TRBD2 (5 bases). The length of the CDR3 is 12 residues. Germline V gives CDR1 SNHLY, CDR2 FYNNEI. Trimming pared 8 bases from V and 6 bases from J, leaving 12 bases between. In DNA, the CDR3 is TGTGCCAGCGGAGGTTTGGGGGATACGCAGTATTTT. It translates to CASGGLGDTQYF.

The V call is TRBV11-2, the J call TRBJ1-1; possibly TRBD1 for D (5 bases). The V and J ends lost 1 base and 7 bases respectively, with 7 bases between them. The germline gives CDR1 SGHAT, CDR2 FQNNGV. The CDR3 has 12 amino acids. In DNA, the CDR3 is TGTGCCAGCAGCTTAGGACAGTTTGAAGCTTTCTTT. It is translated as CASSLGQFEAFF. The whole variable domain, remainder taken from reference TRBV11-2 and TRBJ1-1, is EAGVAQSPRYKIIEKRQSVAFWCNPISGHATLYWYQQILGQGPKLLIQFQNNGVVDDSQLPKDRFSAERLKGVDSTLKIQPAKLEDSAVYLCASSLGQFEAFFGQGTRLTVV.

The chain has TRBV27 and TRBJ2-3; 11 positions match TRBD2. This CDR3 has 17 amino acids. V was clipped by 3 bases and J by 4 bases; unmatched bases: 9. Germline V CDR1 and CDR2: MNHEY, SMNVEV (reference sequence). CDR3 coding DNA: TGTGCCAGCAGTTTGGGGACTAGCGGACTACTAGCAGATACGCAGTATTTT. Amino acid sequence: CASSLGTSGLLADTQYF.

The chain has TRBV28 and TRBJ2-1, with 11 bases identical to TRBD2. Trimming removed 4 bases from V and 9 bases from J; junction bases left unmatched: 11. The CDR3 extends over 16 amino acids. Germline V lookup: CDR1 MDHEN, CDR2 SYDVKM. CDR3 bases: TGTGCCAGCAGTTCCCAAGGGCTAGCGGGAGGTAGTGAGCAGTTCTTC. Protein product: CASSSQGLAGGSEQFF.